One and the same sample provided the 23 T cell receptor beta chains below, sequenced in a study of early T cells in non-severe SARS-CoV-2 infection. Each CDR3 protein is one row after TCRdb ran MiXCR on the 5' RACE reads. The table has roughly 24,000 distinct CDR3 sequences, 3.5% to 5% seen once. The sample comprised whole blood. These receptors all stem from an adult who was a healthcare worker with PCR-confirmed SARS-CoV-2 infection or an uninfected control (not recorded which).

The rearrangement links TRBV11-2 to TRBJ2-7; tentative D call: TRBD1 (6 bases). From germline, CDR1 is SGHAT and CDR2 FQNNGV. The CDR3 is 13 residues long. Trimming cost V 5 bases and J 6 bases, with 14 bases left between them. CDR3 region: CASSPPGAIEQYF. As DNA, the CDR3 is TGTGCCAGCAGCCCTCCAGGGGCTATCGAGCAGTACTTC.

For this clonotype: Just one base apart from a much larger clone, this may be a read error. The final CDR3 position lacks the conserved phenylalanine or tryptophan, pointing to a likely read error. The V and J genes are TRBV28 and TRBJ1-1; no firm D call. V lost 4 bases to trimming and J lost 4 bases, with 10 bases between them. This CDR3 is built from 13 residues. The germline V gene encodes CDR1 MDHEN and CDR2 SYDVKM. CDR3 DNA: TGTGCCAGCAGTTACATCAGTAGCACTGAAGCTTTCTTA. Translating gives CASSYISSTEAFL.

Ten or more counts support this clonotype. The V call is TRBV13, the J call TRBJ2-2; no reliable D call. The CDR3 has 13 residues. Between the trimmed V and J ends, which lost 3 bases and 7 bases, there was a span of 9 bases. Germline V lookup: CDR1 PRHDT, CDR2 FYEKMQ (reference sequence). CDR3 loop: CASSFGGGGELFF. The CDR3 DNA reads as TGTGCCAGCAGCTTTGGTGGTGGCGGGGAGCTGTTTTTT.

This clonotype has only a few counts. V and J are TRBV30 and TRBJ1-2; D gene uncertain. CDR3 size: 11 residues. Trimming removed 0 bases at V and 1 base at J, with 0 bases between. The V gene's germline CDR1 is GTSNPN and CDR2 SVGIG (reference sequence). The CDR3 sequence: CAWSVNYGYTF. The DNA for the CDR3 is TGTGCCTGGAGTGTTAACTATGGCTACACCTTC.

In its sample, this clonotype was seen many times. V usage is TRBV2 and J usage is TRBJ1-5; possibly TRBD1 for D (5 bases). This CDR3 has 13 residues. The germline gives CDR1 SNHLY, CDR2 FYNNEI. Trimming took off 11 bases at V and 0 bases at J, with 11 bases between the two ends. The CDR3 nucleotides read TGTGCCGGGGGGGTGGATAGCAATCAGCCCCAGCATTTT. It encodes CAGGVDSNQPQHF.

This rearrangement joins TRBV6-6 to TRBJ1-4; D is uncertain. CDR1 and CDR2 (germline): MNHNY, SVGAGI (reference sequence). This CDR3 is 17 amino acids long. The ends were cut back, 6 bases at V and 0 bases at J, with 17 bases in the middle. This CDR3 reads CASSSSGYGATNEKLFF. As DNA, the CDR3 is TGTGCCAGCAGCTCCTCCGGATACGGCGCAACTAATGAAAAACTGTTTTTT.

About this clonotype: A read error may be the cause here, since a much bigger clone is one base away. J is TRBJ2-7 and V is TRBV4-1; D gene ambiguous. Germline V gene sequence: CDR1 MGHRA, CDR2 YSYEKL. CDR3 length: 14 amino acids. CDR3 sequence reads: CASNQTDTFHEQYF. CDR3 coding DNA: TGCGCCAGCAACCAAACCGACACCTTCCACGAGCAGTACTTC.

This clonotype has ten or more counts. The chain carries TRBV28 and TRBJ1-3; 10 bases are a match to TRBD1. This CDR3 contains 16 residues. Germline V gene data show CDR1 as MDHEN and CDR2 as SYDVKM. With V trimmed by 6 bases and J by 6 bases, 11 bases remained unmatched. CDR3 sequence reads: CASRAGQGEAENTIYF. Written as DNA, the CDR3 is TGTGCCAGCAGAGCAGGACAGGGGGAGGCTGAAAACACCATATATTTT. Filled out from reference TRBV28 and TRBJ1-3, the complete variable domain reads DVKVTQSSRYLVKRTGEKVFLECVQDMDHENMFWYRQDPGLGLRLIYFSYDVKMKEKGDIPEGYSVSREKKERFSLILESASTNQTSMYLCASRAGQGEAENTIYFGEGSWLTVV.

This clonotype was seen ten or more times. This chain connects TRBV7-2 to TRBJ1-2; 7 bases are shared with TRBD1. Germline V gene data show CDR1 as SGHTA and CDR2 as FQGNSA. This CDR3 is built from 13 residues. J gave up 4 bases and V 5 bases, and 4 bases lay outside the gene matches. The CDR3 protein is CASSHGTVYGYTF. The CDR3 bases are TGTGCCAGCAGCCATGGGACAGTCTATGGCTACACCTTC.

By sample share, this clonotype is medium-sized. This rearrangement joins TRBV27 to TRBJ1-2, with 8 bases aligning to TRBD1. V shed 5 bases, J shed 7 bases, and the junction held 6 bases outside the gene matches. Germline loops: CDR1 MNHEY, CDR2 SMNVEV (reference sequence). The CDR3 totals 13 residues. CDR3 amino acids: CASSPRDRRGYTF. Written as DNA, the CDR3 is TGTGCCAGCAGTCCCAGGGACAGGCGTGGCTACACCTTC.

This clonotype was counted ten times or more. The rearrangement links TRBV7-9 to TRBJ1-2; 7 nucleotides line up with TRBD1. Trimming cost V 6 bases and J 3 bases; bases outside gene matches: 4. CDR1 and CDR2 from the germline V gene are SEHNR and FQNEAQ (reference sequence). CDR3 size: 13 residues. The CDR3 bases are TGTGCCAGCAGTCGGGACAGCCACTATGGCTACACCTTC. As protein: CASSRDSHYGYTF. Based on the CDR3 plus reference TRBV7-9 and TRBJ1-2, the full variable domain is DTGVSQNPRHKITKRGQNVTFRCDPISEHNRLYWYRQTLGQGPEFLTYFQNEAQLEKSRLLSDRFSAERPKGSFSTLEIQRTEQGDSAMYLCASSRDSHYGYTFGSGTRLTVV.

As concerns this clonotype: One end of the junction varies from germline; a read error may be responsible. This rearrangement joins TRBV6-6 to TRBJ2-7; 8 bases line up with TRBD1. The germline V gene encodes CDR1 MNHNY and CDR2 SVGAGI (reference sequence). This CDR3 comprises 12 residues. In nucleotides, the CDR3 is TGTACCAGCAGTTACAGGGGGTACGAGCAGTACTTC. Residues: CTSSYRGYEQYF.

This clonotype turned up a few times. The chain has TRBV20-1 and TRBJ2-1, with D perhaps matching TRBD2 (6 bases). The CDR3 totals 16 residues. Germline V gene sequence: CDR1 DFQATT, CDR2 SNEGSKA (reference sequence). V was cut by 5 bases and J by 0 bases, with 17 bases left in between. CDR3 residues: CSASTYSGSSYNEQFF. CDR3 bases: TGCAGTGCTTCGACCTATAGCGGTAGCTCCTACAATGAGCAGTTCTTC.

This clonotype was detected ten times or more. This chain connects TRBV9 to TRBJ2-3; D is unclear. Per the germline V gene, CDR1 is SGDLS and CDR2 is YYNGEE. CDR3 length: 11 amino acids. Trimming took 7 bases from V and 3 from J, leaving 6 bases between them. The CDR3 DNA is TGTGCCAGCGCGCTAACAGATACGCAGTATTTT. It specifies CASALTDTQYF.

The rearrangement joins TRBV4-1 to TRBJ1-6, with D hard to call. Germline V gives CDR1 MGHRA, CDR2 YSYEKL. Deletions cut 0 bases from V and 9 bases from J, with 12 bases between. CDR3 length: 15 residues. CDR3: CASSQEIAQSSPLHF. The CDR3 DNA sequence: TGCGCCAGCAGCCAAGAAATTGCCCAAAGTTCACCCCTCCACTTT.

The rearrangement uses TRBV30 and TRBJ2-1; D remains unclear. CDR1 and CDR2 (germline): GTSNPN, SVGIG (reference sequence). The V end lost 1 base, the J end lost 4 bases, and 8 bases lay between the germline ends. This CDR3 is built from 13 residues. CDR3 in amino acids: CAWSEAPYNEQFF. DNA of the CDR3: TGTGCCTGGAGTGAAGCCCCATACAATGAGCAGTTCTTC.

The chain is built from TRBV7-3 and TRBJ2-2; D not certain. Germline V gene lookup returns CDR1 SGHTA and CDR2 FQGTGA. V lost 6 bases and J 5 bases, leaving 10 bases between the germline ends. This CDR3 is 13 amino acids long. The CDR3 DNA follows: TGTGCCAGCAGTCAAACGGGTACCGGGGAGCTGTTTTTT. Its translation is CASSQTGTGELFF.

This clonotype was recorded at least ten times. The V gene is TRBV7-3, the J gene TRBJ2-5; 8 bases line up with TRBD1. The CDR3 has 15 residues. V trimming: 4 bases; J trimming: 5 bases; junction bases outside the gene matches: 9. From germline, CDR1 is SGHTA and CDR2 FQGTGA. Here the CDR3 DNA reads TGTGCCAGCAGCTCTCGGACAGGGATGTATGAGACCCAGTACTTC. It translates to CASSSRTGMYETQYF.

At least ten counts were recorded for this clonotype. The CDR3 region has the DNA TGCGCCAGCAGGGTGTCGGGACAGGAAGAGACCCAGTACTTC. Residues: CASRVSGQEETQYF. The chain carries TRBV5-1 and TRBJ2-5; the match to TRBD1 covers 8 bases. J was trimmed by 3 bases and V by 5 bases; bases with no gene match: 6. The germline V gene encodes CDR1 SGHRS and CDR2 YFSETQ. There are 14 residues in the CDR3.

The chain carries TRBV7-2 and TRBJ2-5, with a tentative D call TRBD1 (7 bases). V was pared by 6 bases and J by 5 bases, with 19 bases between. The CDR3 has 15 amino acids. The V gene's germline CDR1 is SGHTA and CDR2 FQGNSA. As DNA, the CDR3 is TGTGCCAGCAGTCCTCAGGGGGGCCAGGGGGAGACCCAGTACTTC. This gives the protein CASSPQGGQGETQYF.

This clonotype has at least ten counts. The chain has TRBV9 and TRBJ1-2, with D hard to call. Trimming stripped 3 bases from V and 0 bases from J, with 6 bases between. The CDR3 contains 13 residues. CDR1 and CDR2 (germline): SGDLS, YYNGEE. CDR3 sequence (DNA): TGTGCCAGCAGCGCCCACACTAACTATGGCTACACCTTC. It translates to CASSAHTNYGYTF.

This clonotype was detected ten times or more. The chain employs TRBV12-3 or TRBV12-4 and TRBJ2-5; no clear D. The length of the CDR3 is 11 residues. The ends were cut back, 4 bases at V and 5 bases at J, with 5 bases in the middle. The CDR3 bases are TGTGCCAGCAGTTCGCGGGAGACCCAGTACTTC. Translated: CASSSRETQYF.

A few counts support this clonotype. V usage is TRBV7-7 and J usage is TRBJ2-1; tentatively, D is TRBD2 (7 bases). CDR3 length equals 16 residues. Deletions cut 5 bases from V and 3 bases from J, with 17 bases between. CDR1 is SSHAT and CDR2 is FNYEAQ in the germline V gene (reference sequence). CDR3 DNA sequence: TGTGCCAGCAGCCTGGGGGGGGCTAGTGTCTACAATGAGCAGTTCTTC. Amino acid sequence: CASSLGGASVYNEQFF.